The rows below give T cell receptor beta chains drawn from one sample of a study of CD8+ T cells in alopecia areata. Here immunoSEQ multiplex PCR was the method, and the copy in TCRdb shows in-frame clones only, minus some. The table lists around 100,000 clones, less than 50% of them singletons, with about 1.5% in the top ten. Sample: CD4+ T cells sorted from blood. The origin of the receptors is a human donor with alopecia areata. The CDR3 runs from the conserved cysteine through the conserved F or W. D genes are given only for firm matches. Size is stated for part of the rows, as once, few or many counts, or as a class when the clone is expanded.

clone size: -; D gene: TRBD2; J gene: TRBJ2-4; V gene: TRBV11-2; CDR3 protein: CASSRGSSAKNIQYF; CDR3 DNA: TGTGCCAGCAGCCGCGGGAGTTCAGCCAAAAACATTCAGTACTTC
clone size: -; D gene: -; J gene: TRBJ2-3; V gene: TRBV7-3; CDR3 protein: CASSLGGTDTQYF; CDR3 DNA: TGTGCCAGCAGCTTAGGGGGAACAGATACGCAGTATTTT
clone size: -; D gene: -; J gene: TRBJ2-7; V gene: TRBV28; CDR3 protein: CASIQPDTNSYEQYF; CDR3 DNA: TGTGCCAGCATACAACCGGACACAAATTCCTACGAGCAGTACTTC
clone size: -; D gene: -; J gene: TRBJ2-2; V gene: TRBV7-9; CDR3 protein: CASRLDTNTGELFF; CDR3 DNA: TGTGCCAGCAGACTAGACACGAACACCGGGGAGCTGTTTTTT
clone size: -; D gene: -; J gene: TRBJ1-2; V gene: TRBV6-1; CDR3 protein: CASRSRRQRGYTF; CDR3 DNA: TGTGCCAGCAGATCAAGGCGCCAAAGGGGCTACACCTTC
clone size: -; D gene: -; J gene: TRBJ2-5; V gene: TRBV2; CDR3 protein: CASRFRGRQETQYF; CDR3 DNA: TGTGCCAGCAGATTCAGGGGCCGCCAAGAGACCCAGTACTTC
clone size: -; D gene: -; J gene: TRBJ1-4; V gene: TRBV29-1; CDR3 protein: CSANTGSTEKLFF; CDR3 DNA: TGCAGCGCCAACACAGGGTCAACTGAAAAACTGTTTTTT
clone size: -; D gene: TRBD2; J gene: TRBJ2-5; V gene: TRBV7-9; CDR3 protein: CASSLSIGGGRETQYF; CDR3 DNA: TGTGCCAGCAGCTTAAGCATCGGCGGGGGGCGAGAGACCCAGTACTTC
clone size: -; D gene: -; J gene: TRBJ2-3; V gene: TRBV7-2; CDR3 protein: CASSSPGWITQYF; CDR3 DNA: TGTGCCAGCAGCTCCCCGGGGTGGATCACGCAGTATTTT
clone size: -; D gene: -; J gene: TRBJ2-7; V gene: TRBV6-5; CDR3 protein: CASSHKDEQYF; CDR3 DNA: TGTGCCAGCAGCCACAAAGACGAGCAGTACTTC
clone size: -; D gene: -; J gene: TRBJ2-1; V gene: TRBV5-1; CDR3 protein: CASSFRGDEQFF; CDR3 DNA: TGCGCCAGCAGCTTTAGGGGGGATGAGCAGTTCTTC
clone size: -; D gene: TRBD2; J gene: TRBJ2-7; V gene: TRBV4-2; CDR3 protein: CASSQVLAGGPKQYF; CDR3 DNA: TGTGCCAGCAGCCAAGTGCTAGCGGGGGGGCCTAAGCAGTACTTC
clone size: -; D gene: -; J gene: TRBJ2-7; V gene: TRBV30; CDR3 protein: CAWSREGSSYEQYF; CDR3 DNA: TGTGCCTGGAGCAGAGAAGGGAGCTCCTACGAGCAGTACTTC
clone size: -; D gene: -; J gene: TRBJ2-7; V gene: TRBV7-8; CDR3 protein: CASRGFGFRYQGPEQYF; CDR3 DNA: TGTGCCAGCAGAGGCTTCGGTTTTCGGTATCAGGGTCCCGAGCAGTACTTC
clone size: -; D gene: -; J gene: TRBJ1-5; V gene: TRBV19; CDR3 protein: CASSIDPQGTQHF; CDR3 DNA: TGTGCCAGTAGTATTGACCCCCAGGGTACCCAGCATTTT
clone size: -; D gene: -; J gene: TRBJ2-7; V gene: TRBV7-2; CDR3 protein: CASSLAANYEQYF; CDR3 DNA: TGTGCCAGCAGCTTAGCTGCGAACTACGAGCAGTACTTC
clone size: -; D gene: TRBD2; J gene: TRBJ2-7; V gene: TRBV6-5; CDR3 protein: CASNPGLANFYEQYF; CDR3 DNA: TGTGCCAGCAACCCCGGACTAGCGAATTTCTACGAGCAGTACTTC
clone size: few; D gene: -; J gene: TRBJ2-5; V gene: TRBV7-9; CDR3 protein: CASSLISFETQYF; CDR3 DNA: TGTGCCAGCAGCTTAATTAGCTTCGAGACCCAGTACTTC
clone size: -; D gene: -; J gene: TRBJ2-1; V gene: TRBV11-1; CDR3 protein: CASSRQDSSYNEQFF; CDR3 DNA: TGTGCCAGCAGCCGACAGGACTCCTCCTACAATGAGCAGTTCTTC
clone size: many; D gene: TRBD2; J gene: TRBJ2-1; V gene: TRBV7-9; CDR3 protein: CASSLTGGEQFF; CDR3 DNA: TGTGCCAGCAGCTTAACGGGAGGAGAGCAGTTCTTC
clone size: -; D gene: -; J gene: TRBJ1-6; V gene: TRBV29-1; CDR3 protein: CSVATGSWSPLHF; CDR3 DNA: TGCAGCGTCGCTACAGGTTCCTGGTCACCCCTCCACTTT
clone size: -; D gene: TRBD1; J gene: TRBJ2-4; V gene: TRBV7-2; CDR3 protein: CASSLTSDRDNIQYF; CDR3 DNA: TGTGCCAGCAGCTTAACGAGTGACAGGGATAACATTCAGTACTTC
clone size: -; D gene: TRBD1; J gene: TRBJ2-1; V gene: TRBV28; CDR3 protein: CASWTGIYNEQFF; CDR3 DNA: TGTGCCAGCTGGACAGGCATCTACAATGAGCAGTTCTTC
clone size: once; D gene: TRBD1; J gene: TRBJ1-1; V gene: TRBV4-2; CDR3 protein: CASSHRGGLNTEAFF; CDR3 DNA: TGTGCCAGCAGCCACCGAGGGGGCCTGAACACTGAAGCTTTCTTT
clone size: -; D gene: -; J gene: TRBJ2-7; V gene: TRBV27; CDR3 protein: CASSWDGRVSYEQYF; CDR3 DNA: TGTGCCAGCAGTTGGGACGGACGGGTTTCCTACGAGCAGTACTTC
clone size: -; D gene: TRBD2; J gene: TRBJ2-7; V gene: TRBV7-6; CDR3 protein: CASSPIAGRNEQYF; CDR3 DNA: TGTGCCAGCAGCCCCATAGCCGGGAGGAACGAGCAGTACTTC
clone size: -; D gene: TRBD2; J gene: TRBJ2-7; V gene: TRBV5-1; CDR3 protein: CASSLELAGEYEQYF; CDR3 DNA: TGCGCCAGCAGCTTGGAGCTAGCGGGAGAATACGAGCAGTACTTC
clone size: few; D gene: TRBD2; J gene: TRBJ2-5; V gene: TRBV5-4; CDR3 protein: CASSLLGRVQETQYF; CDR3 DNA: TGTGCCAGCAGCTTGTTAGGGAGGGTACAAGAGACCCAGTACTTC
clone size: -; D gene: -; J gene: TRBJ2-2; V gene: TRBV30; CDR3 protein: CAWRVLTGELFF; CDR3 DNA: TGTGCCTGGAGGGTCCTCACCGGGGAGCTGTTTTTT